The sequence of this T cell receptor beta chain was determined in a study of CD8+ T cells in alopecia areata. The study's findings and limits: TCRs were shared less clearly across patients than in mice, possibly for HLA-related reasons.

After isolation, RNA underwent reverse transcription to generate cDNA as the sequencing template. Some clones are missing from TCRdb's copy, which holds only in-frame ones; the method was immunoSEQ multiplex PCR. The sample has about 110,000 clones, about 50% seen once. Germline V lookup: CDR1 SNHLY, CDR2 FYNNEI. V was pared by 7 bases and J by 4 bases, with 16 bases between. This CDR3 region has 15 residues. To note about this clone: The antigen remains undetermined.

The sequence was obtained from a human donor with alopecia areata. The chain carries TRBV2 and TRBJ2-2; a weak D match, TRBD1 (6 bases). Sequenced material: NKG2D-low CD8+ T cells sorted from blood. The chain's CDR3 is CASTEGQGPTGELFF. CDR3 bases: TGTGCCAGCACAGAAGGGCAGGGGCCCACCGGGGAGCTGTTTTTT.